This TCR beta chain was recovered during a study of OX40 agonist ivuxolimab in advanced cancers. Context from the whole study: Ivuxolimab, which targeted the costimulatory receptor OX40 (CD134), was an agonistic, fully human IgG2 monoclonal antibody. Intravenous ivuxolimab was administered to patients every 2 weeks at six dose levels: 0.01, 0.1, 0.3, 1.5, 3 and 10 mg/kg. Among the approximately 50 dose-escalation patients, some 20 had hepatocellular carcinoma, 15 or so melanoma, 9 renal cell carcinoma and 9 head and neck cancer. In the dose-escalation cohort, approximately 80% of patients were male, and the mean age was roughly 56 years with a range of roughly 20 to 79. Prior anti-PD-1, anti-PD-L1 or anti-CTLA-4 therapy was permitted, and checkpoint inhibitors had been received by about 37% of dose-escalation patients. Partial responses occurred in three dose-escalation patients, of whom one had hepatocellular carcinoma and two had cutaneous melanoma. The purpose of peripheral TCRbeta sequencing was to test whether ivuxolimab changed TCR sequence diversity and led to clonal T-cell expansion. The paper covers the monotherapy dose-escalation part of the phase I ivuxolimab trial, which included N ≈ 57 patients.

V and J are trimmed by 0 bases and 5 bases, and the gene matches miss 8 bases of the junction. Taken from the germline V gene, the CDR1 and CDR2 loops are SGDLS and YYNGEE. The CDR3 sequence holds 16 residues, the cysteine and phenylalanine included. Just the 48-base CDR3 DNA is kept, in frame starting at base 1. A remark on this clone: This receptor's antigen is unknown. No qualities accompany the bases; no much larger clone lies one base away.

What the research found in general, with its limitations: After ivuxolimab, CD8+ T cells had more expanded clones than CD4+ T cells on average. Low levels of normalized T-cell clonal expansion were also shown by some nonresponding patients. Clonal expansion of both CD4+ and CD8+ blood T cells was observed from baseline to week 6 at doses 0.1 to 3.0 mg/kg. The antigen specificity of the clonally expanded peripheral T cells was not determined. In the 0.1-3.0 mg/kg groups, partial responders had among the lowest normalized peripheral clonal expansion, particularly in CD8+ T cells.

Patients with a history of autoimmune disease or receiving systemic immunosuppression were excluded from the trial. Peripheral blood for TCR sequencing was collected from all dose cohorts at baseline, on cycle 4 day 1, and on cycle 7 day 1. The samples were taken from a phase I, first-in-human, multicenter, open-label dose-escalation trial of ivuxolimab. The trial enrolled adults with locally advanced or metastatic head and neck squamous cell, hepatocellular, melanoma or renal cell carcinoma. Before TCR sequencing, CD4+ T cells and CD8+ T cells from peripheral blood were sorted into separate populations. Genomic DNA was isolated from the sorted cells so that the TCRbeta CDR3 region could be sequenced. The immunoSEQ Assay was used to sequence the TCRbeta CDR3 regions. This is the immuneACCESS table as TCRdb keeps it, with only in-frame sequences that have V and J called. A part of the clones is gone; compared with another copy, unresolved V genes explain less than half, and the rest is unexplained. The sample table contains under 85,000 clones; only one count was recorded for 87% of them. 0.24% of the sample is held by the ten biggest clonotypes.

This specimen was CD4+ or CD8+ T cells sorted from blood, taken in a trial of the OX40 agonist ivuxolimab. The receptor was isolated from an adult with an advanced solid tumor such as melanoma, head and neck, liver or kidney cancer. The rearranged chain carries TRBV9 and TRBJ1-3, with 7 bases in between that match TRBD1. For the CDR3, the sequence is CASSVAVGQSRNTIYF. The nucleotides read TGTGCCAGCAGCGTAGCTGTGGGACAGAGCCGAAACACCATATATTTT.